This T cell receptor beta chain was captured in a study of shared clonotypes between healthy human individuals. Study-wide context: For every donor, three CD4 naive, three CD4 memory, two CD8 naive and one CD8 memory plates were used. Findings and caveats of the study: Having only a few donors restricted how much genetic and exposure-history diversity was captured.

As for this clone: Its antigen is unidentified.

Original data processing: ImmunoSEQ gave junction-only sequences without quality scores, so filtering differed. The method was immunoSEQ multiplex PCR; TCRdb's version includes in-frame clones alone and lacks a portion of them. D and trimming were read from the DNA, whereas the V and J calls and clone size are those reported in that table. Of about 2.3 million clones in the sample, approximately 95% were seen once. CD4+ cells underwent separation, giving CD45RA+ naive and CD45RA-negative memory subsets. There are 14 residues in the CDR3. Between the trimmed V and J ends, which lost 1 base and 4 bases, there was a span of 9 bases. Germline values: CDR1 SGHTA, CDR2 FQGTGA.

The chain uses TRBV7-3 and TRBJ2-3; TRBD2 is a possible D gene (5 bases). The clonotype was recovered from a man between 18 and 35 years old in good health. Some clones in this sample may be carry-over from other donors' samples. Sequenced material: naive CD4+ T cells from PBMCs. Regarding subset: CD45RA+ positively selected. CDR3 residues: CASSLSGSADTQYF. The CDR3 DNA reads TGTGCCAGCAGCTTAAGCGGTAGCGCAGATACGCAGTATTTT.